This entry features one T cell receptor (beta chain) sequence. Its antigen remains unidentified. This CDR3 spans 16 amino acids. Germline assignment: CDR1 SGHRS and CDR2 YFSETQ. cDNA for each sample came from eight separate reactions. TCRdb reprocessed the 5' RACE reads; each CDR3 protein has one entry and no DNA is given. Here the sample table reports hundreds of thousands of distinct CDR3 sequences. This record comes from a study of monozygotic twins with inflammatory bowel disease. Findings of the study overall: Clonotypes shared with others were fewer in IBD patients than in healthy twins, especially with disease activity.

This chain uses TRBV5-1 with TRBJ1-6; TCRdb reports TRBD1, a call that lacks DNA to check it against. The sequenced sample was blood. This TCR derives from a human donor with ulcerative colitis or Crohn's disease, or a healthy co-twin of an affected twin (not recorded which). The CDR3 loop reads CASSPSTPPGNSPLHF.